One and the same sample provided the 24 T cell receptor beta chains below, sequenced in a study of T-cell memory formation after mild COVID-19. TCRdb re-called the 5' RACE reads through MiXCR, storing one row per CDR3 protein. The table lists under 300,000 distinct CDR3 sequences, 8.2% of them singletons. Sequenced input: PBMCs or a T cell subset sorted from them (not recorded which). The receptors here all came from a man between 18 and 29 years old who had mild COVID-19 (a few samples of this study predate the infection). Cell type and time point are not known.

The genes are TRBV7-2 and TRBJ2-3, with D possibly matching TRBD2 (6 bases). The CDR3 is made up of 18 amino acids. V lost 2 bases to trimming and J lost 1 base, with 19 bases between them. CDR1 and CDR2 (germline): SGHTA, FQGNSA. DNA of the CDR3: TGTGCCAGCAGCTTAAGTCGGGGGAGCTCCTATGGCACAGATACGCAGTATTTT. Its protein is CASSLSRGSSYGTDTQYF.

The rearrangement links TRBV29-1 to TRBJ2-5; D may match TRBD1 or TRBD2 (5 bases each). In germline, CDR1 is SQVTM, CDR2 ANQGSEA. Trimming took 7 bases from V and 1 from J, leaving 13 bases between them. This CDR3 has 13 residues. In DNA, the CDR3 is TGCAGCGCTATGGGACCGCTCCAAGAGACCCAGTACTTC. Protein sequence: CSAMGPLQETQYF.

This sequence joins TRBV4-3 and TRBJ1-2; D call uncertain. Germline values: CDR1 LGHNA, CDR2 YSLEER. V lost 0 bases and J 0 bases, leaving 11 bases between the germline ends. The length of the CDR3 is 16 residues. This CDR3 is CASSQDIGVPNYGYTF. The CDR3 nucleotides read TGCGCCAGCAGCCAAGATATCGGGGTTCCTAACTATGGCTACACCTTC.

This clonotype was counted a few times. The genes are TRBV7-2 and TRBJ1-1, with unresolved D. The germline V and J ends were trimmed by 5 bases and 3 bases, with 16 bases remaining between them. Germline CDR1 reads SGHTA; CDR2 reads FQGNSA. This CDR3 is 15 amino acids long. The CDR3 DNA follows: TGTGCCAGCAGCCTTAGGCCCACTGGGGACACTGAAGCTTTCTTT. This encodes CASSLRPTGDTEAFF.

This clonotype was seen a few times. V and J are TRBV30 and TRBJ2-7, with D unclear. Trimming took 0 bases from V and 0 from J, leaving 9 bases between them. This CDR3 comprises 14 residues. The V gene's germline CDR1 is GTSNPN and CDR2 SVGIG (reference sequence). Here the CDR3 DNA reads TGTGCCTGGAGTGTGGGTAGGGTCTCCTACGAGCAGTACTTC. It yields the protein CAWSVGRVSYEQYF. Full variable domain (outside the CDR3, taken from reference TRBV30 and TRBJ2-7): SQTIHQWPATLVQPVGSPLSLECTVEGTSNPNLYWYRQAAGRGLQLLFYSVGIGQISSEVPQNLSASRPQDRQFILSSKKLLLSDSGFYLCAWSVGRVSYEQYFGPGTRLTVT.

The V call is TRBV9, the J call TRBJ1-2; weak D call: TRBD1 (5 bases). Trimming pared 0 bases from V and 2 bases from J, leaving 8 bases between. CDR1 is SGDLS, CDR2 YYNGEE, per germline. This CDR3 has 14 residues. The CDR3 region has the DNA TGTGCCAGCAGCGTAGAGGGACGGAACTATGGCTACACCTTC. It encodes CASSVEGRNYGYTF.

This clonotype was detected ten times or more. CDR3 DNA sequence: TGCAGCGTTCAGGGGGCCCTACCTGGCACTGAAGCTTTCTTT. Its translation: CSVQGALPGTEAFF. The V gene is TRBV29-1, the J gene TRBJ1-1; TRBD1 matches at 8 bases. Germline CDR1 SQVTM, CDR2 ANQGSEA. This CDR3 is built from 14 residues. With 5 bases clipped from V and 4 bases from J, the junction kept 9 bases outside the gene matches.

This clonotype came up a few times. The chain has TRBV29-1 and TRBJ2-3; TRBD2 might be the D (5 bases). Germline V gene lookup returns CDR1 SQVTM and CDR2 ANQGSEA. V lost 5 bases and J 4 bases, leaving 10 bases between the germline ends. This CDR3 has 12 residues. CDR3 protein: CSVRGLPDTQYF. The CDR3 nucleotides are TGCAGCGTTCGAGGACTTCCAGATACGCAGTATTTT.

CDR3 residues: CASSLGNEQYV. CDR3 bases: TGTGCCAGCAGTTTAGGGAACGAGCAGTACGTC. The gene calls are TRBV12-3 or TRBV12-4 and TRBJ2-7; no reliable D call. Trimming removed 1 base from V and 5 bases from J, with 3 bases in between. The CDR3 extends over 11 amino acids.

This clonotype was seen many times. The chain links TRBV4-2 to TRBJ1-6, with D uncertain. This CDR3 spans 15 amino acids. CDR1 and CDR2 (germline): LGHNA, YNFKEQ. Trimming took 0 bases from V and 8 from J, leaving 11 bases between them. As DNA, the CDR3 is TGTGCCAGCAGCCAAGAAGGTGGCCCTTATTCACCCCTCCACTTT. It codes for CASSQEGGPYSPLHF.

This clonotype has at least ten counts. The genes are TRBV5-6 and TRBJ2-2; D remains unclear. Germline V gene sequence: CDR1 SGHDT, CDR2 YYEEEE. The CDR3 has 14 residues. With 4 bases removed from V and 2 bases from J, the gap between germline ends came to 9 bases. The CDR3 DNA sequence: TGTGCCAGCAGCAAGGACCTTAACACCGGGGAGCTGTTTTTT. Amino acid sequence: CASSKDLNTGELFF.

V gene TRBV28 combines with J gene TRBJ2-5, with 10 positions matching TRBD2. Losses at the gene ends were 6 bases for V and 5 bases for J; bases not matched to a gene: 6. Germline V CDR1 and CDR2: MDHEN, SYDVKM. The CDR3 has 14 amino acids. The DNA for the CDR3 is TGTGCCAGCAGCTTACTAGCGGGGTTTGAGACCCAGTACTTC. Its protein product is CASSLLAGFETQYF.

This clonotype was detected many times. DNA of the CDR3: TGTGCCAGCAGCTTTAGCGGGGACTTCACCGGGGAGCTGTTTTTT. This codes for CASSFSGDFTGELFF. The chain carries TRBV5-5 and TRBJ2-2, with TRBD2 matching over 8 bases. The CDR3 totals 15 residues. CDR1 is SGHKS, CDR2 YYEKEE, per germline (reference sequence). V lost 2 bases to trimming and J lost 4 bases; unmatched junction nucleotides: 4.

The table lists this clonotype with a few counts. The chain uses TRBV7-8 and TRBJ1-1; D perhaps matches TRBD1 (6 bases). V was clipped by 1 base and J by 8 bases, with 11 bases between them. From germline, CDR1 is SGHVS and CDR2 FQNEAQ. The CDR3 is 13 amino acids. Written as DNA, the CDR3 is TGTGCCAGCAGCTTAGTTCCAGGGGTCGAAGCTTTCTTT. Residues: CASSLVPGVEAFF.

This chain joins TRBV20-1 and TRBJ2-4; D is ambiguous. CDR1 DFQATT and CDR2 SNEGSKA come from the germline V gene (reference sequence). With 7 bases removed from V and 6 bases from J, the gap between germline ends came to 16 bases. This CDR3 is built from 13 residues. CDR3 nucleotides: TGCAGTGGCTTCGGTCGTGAGATAAACATTCAGTACTTC. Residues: CSGFGREINIQYF.

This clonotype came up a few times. The CDR3 nucleotides read TGTGCCAGCAGCTTAGCTGGGACAGTCCTACACACTGAAGCTTTCTTT. Translated, it gives CASSLAGTVLHTEAFF. The rearrangement joins TRBV7-9 to TRBJ1-1, with 7 bases that match TRBD1. CDR3 length: 16 residues. Germline V gene sequence: CDR1 SEHNR, CDR2 FQNEAQ (reference sequence). Germline trimming cut 0 bases from V and 3 bases from J; bases unmatched to any gene: 7.

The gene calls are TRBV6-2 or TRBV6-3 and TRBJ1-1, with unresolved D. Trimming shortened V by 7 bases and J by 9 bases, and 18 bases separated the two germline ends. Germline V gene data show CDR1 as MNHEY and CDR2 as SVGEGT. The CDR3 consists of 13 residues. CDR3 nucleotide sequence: TGTGCCAGCACCTACACACGGGAGGGTAAAGCTTTCTTT. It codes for CASTYTREGKAFF.

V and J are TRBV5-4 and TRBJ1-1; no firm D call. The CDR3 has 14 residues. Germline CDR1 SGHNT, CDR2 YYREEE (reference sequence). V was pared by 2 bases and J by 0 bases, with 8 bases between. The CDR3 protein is CASSLASLNTEAFF. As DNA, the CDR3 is TGTGCCAGCAGCTTAGCCAGCCTGAACACTGAAGCTTTCTTT.

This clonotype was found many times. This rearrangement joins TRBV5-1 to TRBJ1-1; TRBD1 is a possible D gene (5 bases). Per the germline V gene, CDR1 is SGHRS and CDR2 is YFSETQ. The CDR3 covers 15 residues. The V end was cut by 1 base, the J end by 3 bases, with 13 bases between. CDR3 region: CASSLKPGWDTEAFF. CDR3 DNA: TGCGCCAGCAGCTTGAAGCCAGGGTGGGACACTGAAGCTTTCTTT. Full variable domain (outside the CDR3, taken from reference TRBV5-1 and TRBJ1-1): KAGVTQTPRYLIKTRGQQVTLSCSPISGHRSVSWYQQTPGQGLQFLFEYFSETQRNKGNFPGRFSGRQFSNSRSEMNVSTLELGDSALYLCASSLKPGWDTEAFFGQGTRLTVV.

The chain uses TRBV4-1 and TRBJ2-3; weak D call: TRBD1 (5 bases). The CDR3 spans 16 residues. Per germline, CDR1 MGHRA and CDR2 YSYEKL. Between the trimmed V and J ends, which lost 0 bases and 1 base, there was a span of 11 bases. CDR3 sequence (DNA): TGCGCCAGCAGCCAAGAGCCCCAGGGCGGCACAGATACGCAGTATTTT. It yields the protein CASSQEPQGGTDTQYF.

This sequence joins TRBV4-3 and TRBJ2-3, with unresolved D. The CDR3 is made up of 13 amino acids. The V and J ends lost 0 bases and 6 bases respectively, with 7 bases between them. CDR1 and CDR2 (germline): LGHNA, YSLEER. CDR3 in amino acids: CASSQETWDTQYF. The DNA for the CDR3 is TGCGCCAGCAGCCAAGAAACGTGGGATACGCAGTATTTT.

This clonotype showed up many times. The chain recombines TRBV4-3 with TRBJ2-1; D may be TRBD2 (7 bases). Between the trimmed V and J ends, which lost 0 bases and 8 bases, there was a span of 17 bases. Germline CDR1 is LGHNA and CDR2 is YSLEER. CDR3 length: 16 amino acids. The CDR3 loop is CASSQDWGGGGDEQFF. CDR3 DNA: TGCGCCAGCAGCCAAGATTGGGGGGGCGGTGGGGATGAGCAGTTCTTC.

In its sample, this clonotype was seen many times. Here the CDR3 DNA reads TGCGCCAGCAGCGGGGACATTTCCTCCTACAATGAGCAGTTCTTC. It encodes CASSGDISSYNEQFF. The chain combines TRBV5-1 with TRBJ2-1; maybe TRBD1 (6 bases). The length of the CDR3 is 15 residues. The V and J ends lost 4 bases and 0 bases respectively, with 11 bases between them. CDR1 SGHRS and CDR2 YFSETQ come from the germline V gene.

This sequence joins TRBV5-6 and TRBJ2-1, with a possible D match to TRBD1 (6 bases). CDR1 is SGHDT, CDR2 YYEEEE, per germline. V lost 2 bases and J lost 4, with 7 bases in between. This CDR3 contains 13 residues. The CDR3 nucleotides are TGTGCCAGCAGCTTCGGACAGTACAATGAGCAGTTCTTC. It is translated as CASSFGQYNEQFF.